Sequencing of this TCR beta chain was carried out in a study of OX40 agonist ivuxolimab in advanced cancers. Whole-study context: Partial responses were seen in three patients, one with hepatocellular carcinoma and two with cutaneous melanoma. General study findings and limits: CD4+ and CD8+ blood T cells expanded clonally by week 6 at 0.1 to 3.0 mg/kg. Relative to CD4+, CD8+ T cells held more expanded clones on average. The authors also found low normalized T-cell clonal expansion in some nonresponders.

Concerning this clone: Its antigen is currently unknown.

Germline V CDR1 and CDR2: SGDLS, YYNGEE. This CDR3 has 16 amino acids. Trimming cost V 4 bases and J 0 bases, with 14 bases left between them. Here immunoSEQ multiplex PCR was the method, and the copy in TCRdb shows in-frame clones only, minus some. The data show tens of thousands of clones, with 80% to 90% seen just once and about 2.1% held by the top ten. The sequenced sample was CD4+ or CD8+ T cells sorted from blood, obtained in a trial of the OX40 agonist ivuxolimab. The receptor was derived from an adult with an advanced solid tumor such as melanoma, head and neck, liver or kidney cancer. The chain carries TRBV9 and TRBJ1-3; no definite D call. This chain's CDR3 is CASSPSGVPSGNTIYF. CDR3 coding DNA: TGTGCCAGCAGCCCATCCGGGGTTCCCTCTGGAAACACCATATATTTT.